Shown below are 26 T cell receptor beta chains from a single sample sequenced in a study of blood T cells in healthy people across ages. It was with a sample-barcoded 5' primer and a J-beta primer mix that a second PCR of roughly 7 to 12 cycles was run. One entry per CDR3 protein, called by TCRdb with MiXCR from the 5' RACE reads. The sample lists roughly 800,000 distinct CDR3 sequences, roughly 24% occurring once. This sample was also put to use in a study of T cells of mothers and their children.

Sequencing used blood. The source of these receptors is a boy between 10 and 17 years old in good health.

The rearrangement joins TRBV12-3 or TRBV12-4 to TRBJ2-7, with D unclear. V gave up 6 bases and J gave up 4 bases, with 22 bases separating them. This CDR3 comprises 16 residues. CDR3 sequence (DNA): TGTGCCAGCAGCTCCGGCTGGGCAGGACCACTTTACGAGCAGTACTTC. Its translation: CASSSGWAGPLYEQYF.

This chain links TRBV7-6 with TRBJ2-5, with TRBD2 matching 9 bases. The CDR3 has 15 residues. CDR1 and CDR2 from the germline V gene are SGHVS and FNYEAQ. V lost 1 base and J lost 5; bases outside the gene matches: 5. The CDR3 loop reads CASSLVAGAWETQYF. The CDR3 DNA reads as TGTGCCAGCAGCTTAGTAGCGGGGGCGTGGGAGACCCAGTACTTC.

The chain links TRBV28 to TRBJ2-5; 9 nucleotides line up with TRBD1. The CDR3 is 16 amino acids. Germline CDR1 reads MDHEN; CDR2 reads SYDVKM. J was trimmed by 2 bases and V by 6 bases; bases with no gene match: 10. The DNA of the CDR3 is TGTGCCAGCAGGACGAGGACAGGGGTCAAACAAGAGACCCAGTACTTC. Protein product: CASRTRTGVKQETQYF. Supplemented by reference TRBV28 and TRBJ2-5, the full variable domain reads DVKVTQSSRYLVKRTGEKVFLECVQDMDHENMFWYRQDPGLGLRLIYFSYDVKMKEKGDIPEGYSVSREKKERFSLILESASTNQTSMYLCASRTRTGVKQETQYFGPGTRLLVL.

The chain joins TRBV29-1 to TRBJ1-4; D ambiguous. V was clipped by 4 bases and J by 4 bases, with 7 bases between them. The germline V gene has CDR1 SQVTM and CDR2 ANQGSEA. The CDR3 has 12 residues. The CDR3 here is CSVGLNNEKLFF. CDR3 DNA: TGCAGCGTTGGCTTGAATAATGAAAAACTGTTTTTT. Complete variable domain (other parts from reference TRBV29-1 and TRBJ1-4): SAVISQKPSRDICQRGTSLTIQCQVDSQVTMMFWYRQQPGQSLTLIATANQGSEATYESGFVIDKFPISRPNLTFSTLTVSNMSPEDSSIYLCSVGLNNEKLFFGSGTQLSVL.

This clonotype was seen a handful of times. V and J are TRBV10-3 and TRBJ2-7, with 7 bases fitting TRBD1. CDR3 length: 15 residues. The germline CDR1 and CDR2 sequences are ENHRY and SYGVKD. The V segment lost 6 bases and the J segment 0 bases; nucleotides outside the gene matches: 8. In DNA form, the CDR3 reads TGTGCCATCAGCTCTACGACAGGGAGCTCCTACGAGCAGTACTTC. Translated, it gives CAISSTTGSSYEQYF.

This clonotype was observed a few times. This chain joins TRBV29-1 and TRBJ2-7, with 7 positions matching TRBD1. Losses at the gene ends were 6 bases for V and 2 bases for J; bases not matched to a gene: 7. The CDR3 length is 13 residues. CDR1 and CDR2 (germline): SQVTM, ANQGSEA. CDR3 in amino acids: CSVVSQGTYEQYF. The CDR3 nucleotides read TGCAGCGTGGTTTCACAGGGGACCTACGAGCAGTACTTC.

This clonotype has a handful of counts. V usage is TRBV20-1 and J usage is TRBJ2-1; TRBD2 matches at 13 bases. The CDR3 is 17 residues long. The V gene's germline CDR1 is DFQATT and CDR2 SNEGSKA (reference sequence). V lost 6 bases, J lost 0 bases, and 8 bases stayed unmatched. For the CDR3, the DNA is TGCAGTGCCATGACTAGCGGGGGGCCAGACTCCTACAATGAGCAGTTCTTC. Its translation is CSAMTSGGPDSYNEQFF.

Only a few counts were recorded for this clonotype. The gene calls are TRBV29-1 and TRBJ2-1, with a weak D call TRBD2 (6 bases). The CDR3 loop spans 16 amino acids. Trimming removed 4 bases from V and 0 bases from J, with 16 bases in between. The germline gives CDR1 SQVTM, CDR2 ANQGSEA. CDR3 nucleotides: TGCAGCGTTGGAACCCGGGACTTTAGCTCCTACAATGAGCAGTTCTTC. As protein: CSVGTRDFSSYNEQFF.

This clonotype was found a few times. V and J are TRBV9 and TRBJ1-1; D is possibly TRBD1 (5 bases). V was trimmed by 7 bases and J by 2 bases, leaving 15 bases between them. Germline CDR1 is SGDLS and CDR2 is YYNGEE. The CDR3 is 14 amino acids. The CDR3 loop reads CASGEGLLNTEAFF. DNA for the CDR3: TGTGCCAGCGGGGAGGGACTACTAAACACTGAAGCTTTCTTT. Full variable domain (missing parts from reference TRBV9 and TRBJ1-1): DSGVTQTPKHLITATGQRVTLRCSPRSGDLSVYWYQQSLDQGLQFLIQYYNGEERAKGNILERFSAQQFPDLHSELNLSSLELGDSALYFCASGEGLLNTEAFFGQGTRLTVV.

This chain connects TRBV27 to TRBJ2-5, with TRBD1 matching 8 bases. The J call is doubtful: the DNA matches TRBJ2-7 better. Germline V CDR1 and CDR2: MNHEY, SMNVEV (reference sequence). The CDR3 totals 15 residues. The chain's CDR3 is CASSFMDRAPYEQYF. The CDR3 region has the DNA TGTGCCAGCAGTTTTATGGACAGGGCCCCGTACGAGCAGTACTTC.

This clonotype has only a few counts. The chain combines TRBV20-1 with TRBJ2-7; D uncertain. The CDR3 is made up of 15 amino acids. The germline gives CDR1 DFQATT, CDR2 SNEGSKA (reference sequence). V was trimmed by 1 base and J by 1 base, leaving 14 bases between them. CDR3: CSARAPQAGSYEQYF. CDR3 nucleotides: TGCAGTGCTAGAGCTCCTCAGGCCGGATCCTACGAGCAGTACTTC.

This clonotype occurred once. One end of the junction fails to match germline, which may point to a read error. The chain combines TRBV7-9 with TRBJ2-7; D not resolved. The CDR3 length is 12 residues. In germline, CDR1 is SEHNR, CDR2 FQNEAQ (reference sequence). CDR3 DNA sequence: TGTGCCAGCAGCTTAGCGCCGGGCAGGTCGGACTTC. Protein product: CASSLAPGRSDF.

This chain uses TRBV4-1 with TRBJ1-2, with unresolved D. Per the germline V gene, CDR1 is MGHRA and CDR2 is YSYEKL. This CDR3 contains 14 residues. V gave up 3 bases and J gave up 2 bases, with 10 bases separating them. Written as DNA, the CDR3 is TGCGCCAGCAGCCAGCGTGACGAGAACTATGGCTACACCTTC. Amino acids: CASSQRDENYGYTF.

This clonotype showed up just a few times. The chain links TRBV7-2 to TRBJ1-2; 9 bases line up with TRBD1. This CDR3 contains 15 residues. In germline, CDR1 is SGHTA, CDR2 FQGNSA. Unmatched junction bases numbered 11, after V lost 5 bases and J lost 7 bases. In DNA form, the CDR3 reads TGTGCCAGCAGCGTAACCGGGACAGGGTGGCCTGGCTACACCTTC. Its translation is CASSVTGTGWPGYTF.

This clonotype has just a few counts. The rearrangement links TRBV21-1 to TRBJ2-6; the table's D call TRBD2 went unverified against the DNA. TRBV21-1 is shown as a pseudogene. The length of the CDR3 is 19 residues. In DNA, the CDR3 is TGTGCCAGCAGCAAAGTGCGGGGGGCCCTCCTCTCTGGGGCCAACGTCCTGACTTTC. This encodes CASSKVRGALLSGANVLTF.

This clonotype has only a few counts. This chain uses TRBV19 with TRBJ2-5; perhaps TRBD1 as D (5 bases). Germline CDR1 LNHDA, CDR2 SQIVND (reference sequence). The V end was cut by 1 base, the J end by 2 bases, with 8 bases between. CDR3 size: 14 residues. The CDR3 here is CASSIAQGQETQYF. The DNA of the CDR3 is TGTGCCAGTAGTATAGCCCAGGGTCAAGAGACCCAGTACTTC.

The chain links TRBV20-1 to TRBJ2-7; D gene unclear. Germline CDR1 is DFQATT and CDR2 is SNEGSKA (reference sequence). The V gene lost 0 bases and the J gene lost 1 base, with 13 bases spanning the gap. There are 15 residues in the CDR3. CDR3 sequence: CSARDLPPGSYEQYF. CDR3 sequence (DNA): TGCAGTGCTAGAGATTTGCCCCCGGGTTCCTACGAGCAGTACTTC.

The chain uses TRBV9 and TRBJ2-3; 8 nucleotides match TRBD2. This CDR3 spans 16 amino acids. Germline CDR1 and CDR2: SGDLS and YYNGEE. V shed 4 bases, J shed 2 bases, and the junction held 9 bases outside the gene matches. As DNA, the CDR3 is TGTGCCAGCAGCCCCCGGAGCGGGGGTGTCACAGATACGCAGTATTTT. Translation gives CASSPRSGGVTDTQYF.

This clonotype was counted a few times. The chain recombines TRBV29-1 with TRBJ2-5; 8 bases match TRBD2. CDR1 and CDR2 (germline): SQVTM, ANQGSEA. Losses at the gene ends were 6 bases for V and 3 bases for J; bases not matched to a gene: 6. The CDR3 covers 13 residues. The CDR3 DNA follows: TGCAGCGTGGTAGCGGGGCGGAAAGAGACCCAGTACTTC. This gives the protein CSVVAGRKETQYF. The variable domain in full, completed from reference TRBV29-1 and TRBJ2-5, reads SAVISQKPSRDICQRGTSLTIQCQVDSQVTMMFWYRQQPGQSLTLIATANQGSEATYESGFVIDKFPISRPNLTFSTLTVSNMSPEDSSIYLCSVVAGRKETQYFGPGTRLLVL.

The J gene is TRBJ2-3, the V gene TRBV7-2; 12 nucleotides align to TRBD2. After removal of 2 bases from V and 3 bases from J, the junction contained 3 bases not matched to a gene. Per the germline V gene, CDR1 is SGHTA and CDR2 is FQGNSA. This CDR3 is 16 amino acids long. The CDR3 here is CASSLRLAGATDTQYF. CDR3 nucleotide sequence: TGTGCCAGCAGCTTAAGACTAGCGGGGGCGACAGATACGCAGTATTTT.

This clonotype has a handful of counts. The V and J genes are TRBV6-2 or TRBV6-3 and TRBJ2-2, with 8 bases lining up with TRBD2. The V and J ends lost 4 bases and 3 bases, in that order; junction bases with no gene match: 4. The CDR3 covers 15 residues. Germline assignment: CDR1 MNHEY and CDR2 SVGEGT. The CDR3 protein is CASSSSGGYTGELFF. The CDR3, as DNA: TGTGCCAGCAGTTCAAGCGGGGGTTACACCGGGGAGCTGTTTTTT.

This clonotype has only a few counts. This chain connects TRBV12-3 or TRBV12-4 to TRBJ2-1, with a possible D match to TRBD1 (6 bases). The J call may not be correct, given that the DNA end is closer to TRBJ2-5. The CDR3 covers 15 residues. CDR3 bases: TGTGCCAGCAGGCGTAACCAGGGGCAGCAAGAGACCCAGTACTTC. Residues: CASRRNQGQQETQYF.

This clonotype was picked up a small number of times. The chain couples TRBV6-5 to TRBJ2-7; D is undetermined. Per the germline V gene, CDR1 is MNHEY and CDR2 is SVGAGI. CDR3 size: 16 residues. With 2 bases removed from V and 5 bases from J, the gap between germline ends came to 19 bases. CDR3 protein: CASSYGPPTRANEQYF. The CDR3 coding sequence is TGTGCCAGCAGTTACGGGCCCCCGACACGGGCCAACGAGCAGTACTTC.

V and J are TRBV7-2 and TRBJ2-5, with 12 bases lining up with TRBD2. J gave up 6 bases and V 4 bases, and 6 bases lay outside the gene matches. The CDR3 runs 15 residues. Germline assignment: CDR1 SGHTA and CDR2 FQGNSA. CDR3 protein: CASSYASGGAKTQYF. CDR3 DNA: TGTGCCAGCAGCTACGCTAGCGGGGGGGCGAAGACCCAGTACTTC.

The CDR3 DNA follows: TGTGCCAGCAGTGAAATAGACAGGTGGGGTGAAAAACTGTTTTTT. It specifies CASSEIDRWGEKLFF. The chain combines TRBV6-1 with TRBJ1-4, with a tentative D call TRBD1 (6 bases). Germline CDR1 and CDR2: MNHNS and SASEGT. V lost 2 bases and J 7 bases, leaving 14 bases between the germline ends. CDR3 size: 15 residues.

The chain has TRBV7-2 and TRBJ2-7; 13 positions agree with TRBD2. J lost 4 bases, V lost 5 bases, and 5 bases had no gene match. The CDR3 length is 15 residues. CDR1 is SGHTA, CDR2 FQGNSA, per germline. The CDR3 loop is CASSLGLAGVYEQYF. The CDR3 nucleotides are TGTGCCAGCAGCCTCGGACTAGCGGGGGTTTACGAGCAGTACTTC.